Here is one TCR beta chain with its context. Its antigen is still unknown. The CDR3 extends over 13 amino acids. Trimming shortened V by 0 bases and J by 11 bases, and 13 bases separated the two germline ends. The germline CDR1 and CDR2 sequences are MNHEY and SMNVEV (reference sequence). With a J-beta primer mix and a sample-barcoded 5' primer, a second PCR ran roughly 7 to 11 cycles. TCRdb re-called the 5' RACE reads through MiXCR, storing one row per CDR3 protein. The data hold more than 700,000 distinct CDR3 sequences, with 35% to 50% observed a single time. This specimen comes from a study of blood T cells in healthy people across ages. Study background: Template switching picked up about one barcoded beta molecule for each two T cells. General observations from the study: Percentage of naive T cells showed a strong correlation with TCR beta diversity. Estimates based on one million T cells were treated as lower bounds. Per million T cells, the diversity of TCR beta decreased roughly linearly as age advanced.

The sequenced material came from blood. This sequence joins TRBV27 and TRBJ2-5; D is unclear. The source is a man aged 80 or over in good health. For the CDR3, the DNA is TGTGCCAGCAGTTTATCGAAGGCGAGGCAGCAGTACTTC. Translated, it gives CASSLSKARQQYF.